The present TCR beta chain was sequenced within a study of early T cells in non-severe SARS-CoV-2 infection. Study background: Chains were not paired, and sequencing was done on bulk RNA from unsorted whole blood. Overall study results and limits: Lookups in VDJdb leaned toward anti-spike CD8 responses and missed private and CD4 specificities.

There are a few counts of this clonotype. The antigen remains unidentified. Unique molecular identifiers were affixed to single, distinct cDNA molecules. Each CDR3 protein is one row after TCRdb ran MiXCR on the 5' RACE reads. The sample holds 100,000 to 130,000 distinct CDR3 sequences; over 10% are singletons and the top ten take 3% to 3.5%. The V end lost 9 bases, the J end lost 1 base, and 15 bases lay between the germline ends. CDR1 and CDR2 (germline): KGHDR, SFDVKD. The CDR3 runs to 14 residues. This receptor was taken from an adult who was a healthcare worker with PCR-confirmed SARS-CoV-2 infection or an uninfected control (not recorded which). The sequencing sample was made of whole blood. This chain links TRBV24-1 with TRBJ2-7; possible D gene TRBD2, 5 bases. The CDR3 sequence: CATSRGKSSYEQYF. CDR3 bases: TGTGCCACCTCCCGGGGTAAGAGTTCCTACGAGCAGTACTTC.